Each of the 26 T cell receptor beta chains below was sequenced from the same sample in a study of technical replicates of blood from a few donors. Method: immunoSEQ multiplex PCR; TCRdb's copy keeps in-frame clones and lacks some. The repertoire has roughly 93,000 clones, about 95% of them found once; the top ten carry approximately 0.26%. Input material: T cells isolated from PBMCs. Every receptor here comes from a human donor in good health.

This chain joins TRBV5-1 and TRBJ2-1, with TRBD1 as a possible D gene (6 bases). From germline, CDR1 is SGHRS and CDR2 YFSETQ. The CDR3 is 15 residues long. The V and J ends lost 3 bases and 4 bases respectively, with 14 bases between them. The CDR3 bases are TGCGCCAGCAGCTCAGGGGTAGTAGCGTACAATGAGCAGTTCTTC. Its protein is CASSSGVVAYNEQFF.

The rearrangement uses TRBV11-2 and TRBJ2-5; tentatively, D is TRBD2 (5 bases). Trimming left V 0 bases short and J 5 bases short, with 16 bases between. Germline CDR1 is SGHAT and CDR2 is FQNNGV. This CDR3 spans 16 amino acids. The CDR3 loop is CASSLDSRARVETQYF. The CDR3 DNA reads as TGTGCCAGCAGCTTAGATTCGAGGGCCCGGGTGGAGACCCAGTACTTC. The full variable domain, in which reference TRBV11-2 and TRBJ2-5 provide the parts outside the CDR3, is EAGVAQSPRYKIIEKRQSVAFWCNPISGHATLYWYQQILGQGPKLLIQFQNNGVVDDSQLPKDRFSAERLKGVDSTLKIQPAKLEDSAVYLCASSLDSRARVETQYFGPGTRLLVL.

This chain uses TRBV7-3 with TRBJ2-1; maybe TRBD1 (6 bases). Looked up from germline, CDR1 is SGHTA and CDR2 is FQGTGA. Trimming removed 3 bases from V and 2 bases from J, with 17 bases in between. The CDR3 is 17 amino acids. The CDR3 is CASSFGQTLGAYNEQFF. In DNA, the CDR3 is TGTGCCAGCAGCTTCGGACAGACACTAGGCGCCTACAATGAGCAGTTCTTC.

CDR3 sequence: CASRLQDMAFNEQFF. The DNA for the CDR3 is TGTGCCAGCAGATTACAAGACATGGCTTTCAATGAGCAGTTCTTC. The V and J genes are TRBV27 and TRBJ2-1, with unresolved D. V was clipped by 6 bases and J by 6 bases, with 18 bases between them. The CDR3 is made up of 15 amino acids. Germline assignment: CDR1 MNHEY and CDR2 SMNVEV (reference sequence).

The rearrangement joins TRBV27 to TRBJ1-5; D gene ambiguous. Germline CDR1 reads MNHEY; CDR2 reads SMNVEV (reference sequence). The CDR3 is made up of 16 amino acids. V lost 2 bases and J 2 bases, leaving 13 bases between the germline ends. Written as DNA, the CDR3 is TGTGCCAGCAGTTTAATCGGGGATCGGGGCAATCAGCCCCAGCATTTT. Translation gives CASSLIGDRGNQPQHF.

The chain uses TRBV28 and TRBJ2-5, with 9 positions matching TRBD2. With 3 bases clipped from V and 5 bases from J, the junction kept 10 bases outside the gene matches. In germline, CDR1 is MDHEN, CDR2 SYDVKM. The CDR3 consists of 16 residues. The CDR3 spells CASSFGAGGLSETQYF. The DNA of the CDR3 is TGTGCCAGCAGTTTTGGGGCGGGAGGGCTGAGTGAGACCCAGTACTTC.

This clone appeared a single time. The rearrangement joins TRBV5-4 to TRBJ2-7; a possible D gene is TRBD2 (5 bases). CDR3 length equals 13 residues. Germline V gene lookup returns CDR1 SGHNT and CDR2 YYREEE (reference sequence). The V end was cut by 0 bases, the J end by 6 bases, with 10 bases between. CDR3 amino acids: CASSLAEAGEQYF. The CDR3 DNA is TGTGCCAGCAGCTTGGCGGAGGCGGGCGAGCAGTACTTC.

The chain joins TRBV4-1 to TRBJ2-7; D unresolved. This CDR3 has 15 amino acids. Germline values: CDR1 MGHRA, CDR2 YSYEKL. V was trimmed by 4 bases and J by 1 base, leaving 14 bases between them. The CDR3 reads CASSLKAGSSYEQYF. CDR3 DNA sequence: TGCGCCAGCAGCCTAAAGGCAGGCTCATCCTACGAGCAGTACTTC.

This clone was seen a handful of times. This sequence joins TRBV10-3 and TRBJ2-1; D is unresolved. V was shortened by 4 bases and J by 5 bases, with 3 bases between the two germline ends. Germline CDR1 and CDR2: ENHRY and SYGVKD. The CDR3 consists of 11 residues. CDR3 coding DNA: TGTGCCATCAGTGCAGACAATGAGCAGTTCTTC. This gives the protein CAISADNEQFF.

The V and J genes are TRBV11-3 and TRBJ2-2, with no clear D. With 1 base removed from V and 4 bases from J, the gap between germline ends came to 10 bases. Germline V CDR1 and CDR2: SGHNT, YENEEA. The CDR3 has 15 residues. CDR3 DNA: TGTGCCAGCAGCTTAGTTGGGTACAGCACCGGGGAGCTGTTTTTT. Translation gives CASSLVGYSTGELFF.

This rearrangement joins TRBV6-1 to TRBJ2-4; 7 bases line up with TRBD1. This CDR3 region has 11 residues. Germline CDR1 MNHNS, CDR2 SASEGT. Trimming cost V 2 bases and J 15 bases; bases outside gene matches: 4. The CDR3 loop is CASSEQAGGYF. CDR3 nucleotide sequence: TGTGCCAGCAGTGAACAGGCAGGGGGGTACTTC.

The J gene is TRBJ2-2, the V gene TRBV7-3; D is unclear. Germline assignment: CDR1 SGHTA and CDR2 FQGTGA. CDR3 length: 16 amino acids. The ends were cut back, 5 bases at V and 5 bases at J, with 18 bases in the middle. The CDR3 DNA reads TGTGCCAGCAGCCCCGAAGAGGCCGGTGGTACCGGGGAGCTGTTTTTT. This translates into CASSPEEAGGTGELFF.

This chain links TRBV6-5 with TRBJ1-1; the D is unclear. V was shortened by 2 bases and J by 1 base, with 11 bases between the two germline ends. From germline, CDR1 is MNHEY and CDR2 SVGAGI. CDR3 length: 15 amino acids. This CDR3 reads CASSYLTRKNTEAFF. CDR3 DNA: TGTGCCAGCAGTTACCTGACAAGAAAGAACACTGAAGCTTTCTTT.

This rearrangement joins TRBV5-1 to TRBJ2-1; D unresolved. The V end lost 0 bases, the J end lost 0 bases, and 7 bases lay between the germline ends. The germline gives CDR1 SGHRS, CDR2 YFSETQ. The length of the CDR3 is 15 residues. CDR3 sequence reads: CASSLDESSYNEQFF. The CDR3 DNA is TGCGCCAGCAGCTTGGACGAGAGCTCCTACAATGAGCAGTTCTTC.

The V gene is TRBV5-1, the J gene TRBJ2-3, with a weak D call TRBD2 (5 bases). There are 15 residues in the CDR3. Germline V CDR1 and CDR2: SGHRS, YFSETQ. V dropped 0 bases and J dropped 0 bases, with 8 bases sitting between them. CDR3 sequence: CASSLDTGSTDTQYF. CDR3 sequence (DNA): TGCGCCAGCAGCTTGGATACGGGAAGCACAGATACGCAGTATTTT.

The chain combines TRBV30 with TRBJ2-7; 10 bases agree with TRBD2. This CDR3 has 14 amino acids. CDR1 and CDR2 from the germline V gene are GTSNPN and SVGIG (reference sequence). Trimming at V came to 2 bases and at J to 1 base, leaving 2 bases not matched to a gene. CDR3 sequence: CAWSLAGVSYEQYF. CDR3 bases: TGTGCCTGGAGTCTAGCGGGGGTATCCTACGAGCAGTACTTC.

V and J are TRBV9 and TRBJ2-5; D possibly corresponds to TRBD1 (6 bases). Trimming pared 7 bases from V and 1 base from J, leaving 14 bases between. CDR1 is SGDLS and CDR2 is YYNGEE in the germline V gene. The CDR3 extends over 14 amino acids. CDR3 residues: CASGRGGSQETQYF. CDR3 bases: TGTGCCAGCGGGAGAGGGGGATCCCAAGAGACCCAGTACTTC. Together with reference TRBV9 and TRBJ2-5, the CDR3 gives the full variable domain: DSGVTQTPKHLITATGQRVTLRCSPRSGDLSVYWYQQSLDQGLQFLIQYYNGEERAKGNILERFSAQQFPDLHSELNLSSLELGDSALYFCASGRGGSQETQYFGPGTRLLVL.

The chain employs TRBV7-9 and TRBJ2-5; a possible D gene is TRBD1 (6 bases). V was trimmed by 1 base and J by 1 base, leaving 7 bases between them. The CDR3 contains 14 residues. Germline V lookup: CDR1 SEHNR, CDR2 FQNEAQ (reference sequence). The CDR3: CASSLGTAQETQYF. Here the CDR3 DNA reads TGTGCCAGCAGCTTAGGGACAGCCCAAGAGACCCAGTACTTC.

CDR3 DNA: TGTGCCATCAAGGACTCCTTCCCGGGGGATTCACCCCTCCACTTT. This codes for CAIKDSFPGDSPLHF. The chain couples TRBV10-3 to TRBJ1-6; a weak D match, TRBD1 (5 bases). The CDR3 is made up of 15 amino acids. The germline V gene has CDR1 ENHRY and CDR2 SYGVKD. Trimming removed 7 bases from V and 8 bases from J, with 18 bases in between.

CDR3 protein: CASGSGGKGTEAFF. CDR3 nucleotides: TGTGCCAGCGGATCGGGGGGCAAGGGGACTGAAGCTTTCTTT. The rearrangement joins TRBV6-6 to TRBJ1-1; D is possibly TRBD1 (6 bases). The germline gives CDR1 MNHNY, CDR2 SVGAGI (reference sequence). The V end lost 8 bases, the J end lost 5 bases, and 18 bases lay between the germline ends. The CDR3 is 14 residues long.

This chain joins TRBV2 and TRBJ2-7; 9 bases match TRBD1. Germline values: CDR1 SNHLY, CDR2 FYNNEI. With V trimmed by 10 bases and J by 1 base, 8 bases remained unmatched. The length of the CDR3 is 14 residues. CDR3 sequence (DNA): TGTGCCATCCCGGTACAGGGGGCTTCCTACGAGCAGTACTTC. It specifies CAIPVQGASYEQYF. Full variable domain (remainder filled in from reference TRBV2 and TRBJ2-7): EPEVTQTPSHQVTQMGQEVILRCVPISNHLYFYWYRQILGQKVEFLVSFYNNEISEKSEIFDDQFSVERPDGSNFTLKIRSTKLEDSAMYFCAIPVQGASYEQYFGPGTRLTVT.

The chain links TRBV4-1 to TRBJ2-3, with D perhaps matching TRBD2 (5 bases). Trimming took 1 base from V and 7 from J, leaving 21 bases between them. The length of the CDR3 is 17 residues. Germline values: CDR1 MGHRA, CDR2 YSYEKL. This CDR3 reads CASSQVASPGTQYTQYF. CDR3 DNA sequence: TGCGCCAGCAGCCAAGTTGCTAGCCCGGGCACACAGTATACGCAGTATTTT.

The CDR3 loop is CSVEEQGKGDEQFF. The CDR3 DNA is TGCAGCGTTGAAGAACAAGGGAAAGGGGATGAGCAGTTCTTC. This chain links TRBV29-1 with TRBJ2-1; tentatively, D is TRBD1 (5 bases). Germline loops: CDR1 SQVTM, CDR2 ANQGSEA. V was shortened by 0 bases and J by 8 bases, with 14 bases between the two germline ends. The CDR3 extends over 14 amino acids.

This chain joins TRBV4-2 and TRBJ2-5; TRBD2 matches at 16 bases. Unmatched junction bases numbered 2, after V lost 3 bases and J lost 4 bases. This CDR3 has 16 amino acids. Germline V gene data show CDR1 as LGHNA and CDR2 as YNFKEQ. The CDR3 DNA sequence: TGTGCCAGCAGCCAGGGACTAGCGGGAGGGGGAGAGACCCAGTACTTC. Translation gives CASSQGLAGGGETQYF.

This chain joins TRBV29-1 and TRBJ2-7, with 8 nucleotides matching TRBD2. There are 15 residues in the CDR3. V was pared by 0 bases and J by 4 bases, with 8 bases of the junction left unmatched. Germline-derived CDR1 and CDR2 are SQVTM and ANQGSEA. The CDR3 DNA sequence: TGCAGCGTTGAAGACCCCGCGGGAGGATCATACGAGCAGTACTTC. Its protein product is CSVEDPAGGSYEQYF.

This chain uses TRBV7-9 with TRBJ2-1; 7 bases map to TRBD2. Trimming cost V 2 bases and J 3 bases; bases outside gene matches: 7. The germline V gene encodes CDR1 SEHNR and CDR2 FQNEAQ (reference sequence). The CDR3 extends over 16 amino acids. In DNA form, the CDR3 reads TGTGCCAGCAGCTTACGTCAGCGGGGTATCTACAATGAGCAGTTCTTC. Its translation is CASSLRQRGIYNEQFF.